This is a list of T cell receptor beta chains from one sample in a study of cytomegalovirus exposure and HLA in healthy donors. The protocol was immunoSEQ multiplex PCR, while the TCRdb copy is restricted to in-frame clones and leaves out a portion. The data show around 130,000 clones, approximately 89% seen once. The sequencing sample was made of PBMCs. These receptors were taken from a man aged 25 to 45 in good health and CMV-seronegative. Each CDR3 is given with its conserved first and last residue. Each record gives: clone size, V gene, D gene, J gene, CDR3 DNA, CDR3 protein. D genes are given only for firm matches. Rows may omit the clone size; those that give it use once, few, many or a size class.

>NA|TRBV19|NA|TRBJ1-2
TGTGCCAGTAGTATCCTCCAGGGCGTATATGGCTACACCTTC
CASSILQGVYGYTF
>NA|TRBV19|NA|TRBJ1-1
TGTGCCAGTAGTATAGCAGGGGCGAGGACTGAAGCTTTCTTT
CASSIAGARTEAFF
>NA|TRBV29-1|NA|TRBJ2-7
TGCAGCGTTGTTTACGGGAACGAGCAGTACTTC
CSVVYGNEQYF
>few|TRBV10-3|NA|TRBJ1-6
TGTGCCACCTCATATACAGGGTTGGATTCACCCCTCCACTTT
CATSYTGLDSPLHF
>NA|TRBV18|NA|TRBJ2-1
TGTGCCAGCTCACCACGGGCCATCTCCTACAATGAGCAGTTCTTC
CASSPRAISYNEQFF
>NA|TRBV4-1|NA|TRBJ1-1
TGCGCCAGCAGCCAAGATATTGGGCAGCTGAACACTGAAGCTTTCTTT
CASSQDIGQLNTEAFF
>NA|TRBV4-3|NA|TRBJ1-1
TGCGCCAGCAGCCAAGGGACAGCAGTCACTGAAGCTTTCTTT
CASSQGTAVTEAFF
>NA|TRBV7-6|TRBD1|TRBJ2-7
TGTGCCAGCAGCTCCTGGACAGGGCCCTACGAGCAGTACTTC
CASSSWTGPYEQYF
>NA|TRBV28|TRBD1|TRBJ2-7
TGTGCCACCGCCGGGACAGGGGAATACGAGCAGTACTTC
CATAGTGEYEQYF
>NA|TRBV28|NA|TRBJ1-5
TGTGCCAGCAGCTACGCCGGGGGAGGGGCAAGTCAGCCCCAGCATTTT
CASSYAGGGASQPQHF
>NA|TRBV5-6|NA|TRBJ2-3
TGTGCCAGCAGCGCGGCGGGGACAGATACGCAGTATTTT
CASSAAGTDTQYF
>NA|TRBV4-1|NA|TRBJ1-4
TGCGCCAGCAGCCAAGAGGGTGTAGTCGGGGAAAAACTGTTTTTT
CASSQEGVVGEKLFF
>NA|TRBV19|TRBD1|TRBJ1-5
TGTGCCAGTAGTGAGTCAGGGGGCTTTGAGCGACAGCCCCAGCATTTT
CASSESGGFERQPQHF
>NA|TRBV9|NA|TRBJ2-7
TGTGCCAGCAGCCCCCGGGGGAACTCTGTCGGACAGTACTTC
CASSPRGNSVGQYF
>NA|TRBV28|NA|TRBJ1-3
TGTGCCAGCAACCTCGACAGGACCTCTGGAAACACCATATATTTT
CASNLDRTSGNTIYF
>NA|TRBV7-2|NA|TRBJ1-5
TGTGCCAGCAGCTCCCCTGAAGGGGTCTTTAGCAATCAGCCCCAGCATTTT
CASSSPEGVFSNQPQHF
>NA|TRBV27|NA|TRBJ1-1
TGTGCCAGCAGTCAGCGGGGCACGAACACTGAAGCTTTCTTT
CASSQRGTNTEAFF
>NA|TRBV27|NA|TRBJ1-5
TGTGCCGAGCCGGCGGGTTCGTATCAGCCCCAGCATTTT
CAEPAGSYQPQHF
>NA|TRBV9|TRBD1|TRBJ1-2
TGTGCCAGCAGCTCAAGGGACAGGGGCGTTCATGGCTACACCTTC
CASSSRDRGVHGYTF
>NA|TRBV7-2|NA|TRBJ2-2
TGTGCCAGCAGCCAATTCCGGACCGGGGAGCTGTTTTTT
CASSQFRTGELFF
>NA|TRBV6-5|NA|TRBJ2-6
TGTGCCAGCAGTTCCGACACTGGGGCCAACGTCCTGACTTTC
CASSSDTGANVLTF
>NA|TRBV7-7|NA|TRBJ2-5
TGTGCTAGCAGCTTAGGAGGGAACCAAGAGACCCAGTACTTC
CASSLGGNQETQYF
>NA|TRBV6-6|NA|TRBJ1-5
TGTGCCAGCAGCCTCCCGGGCGGGGGTTCGGATCAGCCCCAGCATTTT
CASSLPGGGSDQPQHF
>NA|TRBV15|TRBD1|TRBJ1-2
TGTGCCACCAGCAGCTACAGGGGCGCCTATGGCTACACCTTC
CATSSYRGAYGYTF
>once|TRBV6-5|TRBD1|TRBJ1-1
TGTGCCAGCAGTCGTCGGGACAGGGGGAACACTGAAGCTTTCTTT
CASSRRDRGNTEAFF
>once|TRBV14|TRBD1|TRBJ2-5
TGTGCCAGCAGCCCTCGGACAGGGAAAGAGACCCAGTACTTC
CASSPRTGKETQYF
>once|TRBV11-3|TRBD1|TRBJ2-3
TGTGCCAGCAGCTACGGACAGGGGAGAACAGATACGCAGTATTTT
CASSYGQGRTDTQYF
>NA|TRBV9|TRBD2|TRBJ2-3
TGTGCCAGCAGCGTTATTCCTAGCGGGGGGCTAAGCACAGATACGCAGTATTTT
CASSVIPSGGLSTDTQYF
>once|TRBV7-2|TRBD1|TRBJ1-5
TGTGCCAGCAGCTTAGTTGGGCAGGGGGCGGGTCAGCCCCAGCATTTT
CASSLVGQGAGQPQHF
>NA|TRBV2|TRBD1|TRBJ1-6
TGTGCCAGCAGGGATGTCAGGGGGTTTGGTTCACCCCTCCACTTT
CASRDVRGFGSPLHF
>NA|TRBV6-1|NA|TRBJ1-5
TGTGCCAGCAGTGCCGGGACAACATATCAGCCCCAGCATTTT
CASSAGTTYQPQHF
>NA|TRBV7-9|TRBD1|TRBJ1-1
TGTGCCAGCAGCTTGGACAGGGGAGGTGCTTTCTTT
CASSLDRGGAFF
>NA|TRBV5-6|NA|TRBJ1-5
TGTGCCAGCATCCCCCCAGAACAGGGCCCGTACTATAGCAATCAGCCCCAGCATTTT
CASIPPEQGPYYSNQPQHF
>NA|TRBV29-1|TRBD1|TRBJ1-2
TGCAGCGTTAGACAGGGTAGTGGCTATGGCTACACCTTC
CSVRQGSGYGYTF
>once|TRBV11-2|TRBD2|TRBJ2-1
TGTGCCAGCAGCTCCGAGCGGGGGGGTGGATATGAGCAGTTCTTC
CASSSERGGGYEQFF
>NA|TRBV5-1|TRBD2|TRBJ2-3
TGCGCCAGCAGCTTGAAACGGGGGGGTTCCACAGATACGCAGTATTTT
CASSLKRGGSTDTQYF
>NA|TRBV6-5|TRBD1|TRBJ1-4
TGTGCCAGCAGCGTTCCGGGACAGCGACTGTTTTTT
CASSVPGQRLFF
>NA|TRBV18|TRBD1|TRBJ2-3
TGTGCCAGCTCACCAACAGGGGGCTCGACAGATACGCAGTATTTT
CASSPTGGSTDTQYF
>NA|TRBV7-3|NA|TRBJ2-1
TGTGCCAGCAGCTTAAGCAGGGTGGCCTACAATGAGCAGTTCTTC
CASSLSRVAYNEQFF
>NA|TRBV7-6|TRBD2|TRBJ2-1
TGTGCCAGCAGCCTTCTAGCGGGGGACTCCTACAATGAGCAGTTCTTC
CASSLLAGDSYNEQFF
>once|TRBV7-2|NA|TRBJ2-7
TGTGCCAGCAGCAACGGACTTAGGACCTACGAGCAGTACTTC
CASSNGLRTYEQYF
>NA|TRBV27|TRBD2|TRBJ2-2
TGTGCTACCATTAGTGGGGGAGCGGGGGCCGGGGAGCTGTTTTTT
CATISGGAGAGELFF
>NA|TRBV19|NA|TRBJ2-3
TGTGCCAGTAGCCACTTAGCGAGGCCGAGCACAGATACGCAGTATTTT
CASSHLARPSTDTQYF
>NA|TRBV5-5|TRBD1|TRBJ1-2
TGTGCCAGCAGCTTGGGGCCCGGGACAGGGGGAGGATATGGCTACACCTTC
CASSLGPGTGGGYGYTF
>NA|TRBV6-5|NA|TRBJ2-1
TGTGCCAGCAGTTACTTCACAGCCGTGGGCAATGAGCAGTTCTTC
CASSYFTAVGNEQFF
>NA|TRBV7-9|NA|TRBJ1-2
TGTGCCAGCAGCGGCGGCAGACTAAGGGACTACACCTTC
CASSGGRLRDYTF
>NA|TRBV5-6|NA|TRBJ2-3
TGTGCCAGCACCGACACGCCCCGTCTTCGCGATACGCAGTATTTT
CASTDTPRLRDTQYF
>NA|TRBV4-3|TRBD1|TRBJ1-4
TGCGCCAGCAGCCAAACGACAGGGGGAACTAATGAAAAACTGTTTTTT
CASSQTTGGTNEKLFF
>NA|TRBV28|NA|TRBJ1-2
TGTGCCAGCAGCGGGGTTAACTATGGCTACACCTTC
CASSGVNYGYTF
>NA|TRBV9|TRBD1|TRBJ2-2
TGTGCCAGCAGCCTCCGACAGGGTAGGACCGGGGAGCTGTTTTTT
CASSLRQGRTGELFF
>NA|TRBV6-6|NA|TRBJ1-6
TGTGCCAGCAGTTACGGAGACGGCAATTCACCCCTCCACTTT
CASSYGDGNSPLHF
>NA|TRBV6-5|NA|TRBJ1-2
TGTGCCAGCAGCCCAGGGGCGCGAGGCTACACCTTC
CASSPGARGYTF
>NA|TRBV6-6|NA|TRBJ2-1
TGTGCCAGCAGGTCGTCCGGGAGCTCCTACAATGAGCAGTTCTTC
CASRSSGSSYNEQFF
>NA|TRBV27|NA|TRBJ2-1
TGTGCCAGCAGTTTAGACACCAGCTCCTACAATGAGCAGTTCTTC
CASSLDTSSYNEQFF